This T cell receptor beta chain was sequenced during a study of Graves' ophthalmopathy and Graves' hyperthyroidism. At least ten counts were recorded for this clonotype. Using RNA transcripts, the TCR beta CDR3 regions were amplified. Scientists carried out first-round RT-PCR using HTBI primers and then a second-round multiplex PCR. TCRdb used MiXCR to reprocess the multiplex PCR reads, holding one entry per CDR3 protein. In the table there are over a million distinct CDR3 sequences, about 35% of which are singletons. The CDR3 consists of 14 residues. Trimming cost V 3 bases and J 1 base; bases outside gene matches: 0. Per the germline V gene, CDR1 is DFQATT and CDR2 is SNEGSKA (reference sequence).

What was sequenced was peripheral blood or thyroid tissue (not recorded which). The chain recombines TRBV20-1 with TRBJ2-5, with 12 bases fitting TRBD2. The TCR sequence derives from an adult man with Graves' hyperthyroidism. The CDR3 DNA is TGCAGTGCTAGGGGACTAGCGGGCCAAGAGACCCAGTACTTC. Translation: CSARGLAGQETQYF.